These 14 T cell receptor beta chains were sequenced from one sample in a study of blood T cell repertoires in COVID-19. Sequencing was performed with immunoSEQ multiplex PCR; in TCRdb, only in-frame clones are kept and a portion is missing. The data contain approximately 150,000 clones, 80% to 90% of them seen just once; the ten biggest clones take up roughly 20%. Sequenced: peripheral blood. The receptor set was obtained from an elderly woman with acute or convalescent COVID-19.

J is TRBJ1-1 and V is TRBV30, with 8 bases matching TRBD1. From germline, CDR1 is GTSNPN and CDR2 SVGIG (reference sequence). The CDR3 is 13 amino acids. Trimming removed 2 bases from V and 4 bases from J; junction bases left unmatched: 3. The CDR3 nucleotides read TGTGCCTGGAGTTCAGGGGGCGGCACTGAAGCTTTCTTT. Its protein is CAWSSGGGTEAFF. Full variable domain (missing parts from reference TRBV30 and TRBJ1-1): SQTIHQWPATLVQPVGSPLSLECTVEGTSNPNLYWYRQAAGRGLQLLFYSVGIGQISSEVPQNLSASRPQDRQFILSSKKLLLSDSGFYLCAWSSGGGTEAFFGQGTRLTVV.

This chain joins TRBV2 and TRBJ2-1; 12 bases align to TRBD2. The CDR3 runs 15 residues. Germline-derived CDR1 and CDR2 are SNHLY and FYNNEI. V was pared by 2 bases and J by 6 bases, with 2 bases of the junction left unmatched. The chain's CDR3 is CASSETSGRSNEQFF. In DNA, the CDR3 is TGTGCCAGCAGTGAAACTAGCGGGAGGAGCAATGAGCAGTTCTTC.

CDR3 in DNA: TGCGCCAGCAGCCAAGGTTCCGCTAGCGGGGGCTACGAGCAGTACTTC. Its translation is CASSQGSASGGYEQYF. The chain carries TRBV4-3 and TRBJ2-7; 10 bases match TRBD2. This CDR3 has 16 residues. The germline CDR1 and CDR2 sequences are LGHNA and YSLEER. Unmatched junction bases numbered 6, after V lost 1 base and J lost 3 bases.

J is TRBJ1-1 and V is TRBV6-5, with D possibly matching TRBD1 (6 bases). CDR1 is MNHEY and CDR2 is SVGAGI in the germline V gene. V lost 6 bases and J lost 2, with 10 bases in between. This CDR3 spans 13 amino acids. CDR3 DNA: TGTGCCAGCAGCCTGGGGGCAAACACTGAAGCTTTCTTT. This gives the protein CASSLGANTEAFF.

The chain recombines TRBV2 with TRBJ2-3, with 10 positions matching TRBD2. Trimming at V came to 6 bases and at J to 3 bases, leaving 9 bases not matched to a gene. CDR3 length: 16 residues. Germline CDR1 SNHLY, CDR2 FYNNEI. CDR3 residues: CASSVIGAGGTDTQYF. The CDR3 DNA reads TGTGCCAGCAGCGTAATAGGAGCGGGGGGGACAGATACGCAGTATTTT. Using reference TRBV2 and TRBJ2-3 for the parts outside the CDR3, the full variable domain is EPEVTQTPSHQVTQMGQEVILRCVPISNHLYFYWYRQILGQKVEFLVSFYNNEISEKSEIFDDQFSVERPDGSNFTLKIRSTKLEDSAMYFCASSVIGAGGTDTQYFGPGTRLTVL.

This clone was found once. The CDR3 region has the DNA TGTGCCAGCAGCCCCTCGGGACTGACCTACAATGAGCAGTTCTTC. It encodes CASSPSGLTYNEQFF. The rearrangement links TRBV4-2 to TRBJ2-1, with a tentative D call TRBD2 (6 bases). Looked up from germline, CDR1 is LGHNA and CDR2 is YNFKEQ. This CDR3 has 15 residues. Trimming shortened V by 4 bases and J by 2 bases, and 12 bases separated the two germline ends.

This clone showed up many times. The V call is TRBV25-1, the J call TRBJ1-2, with TRBD1 matching 8 bases. The CDR3 has 15 amino acids. CDR1 and CDR2 (germline): MGHDK, SYGVNS. Losses at the gene ends were 3 bases for V and 4 bases for J; bases not matched to a gene: 7. This chain's CDR3 is CASSDGNRGSYGYTF. The DNA of the CDR3 is TGTGCCAGCAGTGACGGGAACAGGGGGTCCTATGGCTACACCTTC.

The chain is built from TRBV27 and TRBJ1-5, with a possible D match to TRBD1 (5 bases). CDR3 length: 14 residues. V dropped 6 bases and J dropped 11 bases, with 20 bases sitting between them. Germline assignment: CDR1 MNHEY and CDR2 SMNVEV (reference sequence). The CDR3 protein is CASRPSRGFGAQHF. CDR3 coding DNA: TGTGCCAGCAGACCATCACGGGGGTTTGGGGCCCAGCATTTT.

V usage is TRBV2 and J usage is TRBJ2-1; 12 bases match TRBD2. Germline-derived CDR1 and CDR2 are SNHLY and FYNNEI. The length of the CDR3 is 16 residues. V trimming: 6 bases; J trimming: 4 bases; junction bases outside the gene matches: 7. The CDR3 reads CASSRLAGEIYNEQFF. The CDR3 DNA sequence: TGTGCCAGCAGCCGACTAGCGGGAGAGATTTACAATGAGCAGTTCTTC.

This clone was counted only a few times. The chain couples TRBV7-9 to TRBJ2-7; TRBD1 matches 7 bases. Germline values: CDR1 SEHNR, CDR2 FQNEAQ (reference sequence). The CDR3 sequence is 17 residues long. J gave up 0 bases and V 5 bases, and 13 bases lay outside the gene matches. In nucleotides, the CDR3 is TGTGCCAGCAGCCAACGGCTAAGGGCAGGGGGCTCCTACGAGCAGTACTTC. Protein sequence: CASSQRLRAGGSYEQYF.

The rearrangement uses TRBV2 and TRBJ1-5; D perhaps matches TRBD1 (6 bases). Between the trimmed V and J ends, which lost 1 base and 5 bases, there was a span of 12 bases. Germline assignment: CDR1 SNHLY and CDR2 FYNNEI. This CDR3 comprises 15 residues. CDR3: CASSEGPGDHQPQHF. CDR3 nucleotides: TGTGCCAGCAGTGAAGGTCCAGGGGACCATCAGCCCCAGCATTTT.

The rearrangement joins TRBV7-9 to TRBJ2-3; unclear D gene. The CDR3 runs to 14 residues. The V end was cut by 3 bases, the J end by 0 bases, with 7 bases between. Per the germline V gene, CDR1 is SEHNR and CDR2 is FQNEAQ (reference sequence). In DNA form, the CDR3 reads TGTGCCAGCAGCTTGGCTAGTAGCACAGATACGCAGTATTTT. This gives the protein CASSLASSTDTQYF.

In DNA, the CDR3 is TGTGCCAGGACTTTAAATTCTCCTAGCACAGATACGCAGTATTTT. This encodes CARTLNSPSTDTQYF. This rearrangement joins TRBV7-6 to TRBJ2-3; D is unresolved. V dropped 9 bases and J dropped 0 bases, with 16 bases sitting between them. The CDR3 consists of 15 residues. Germline CDR1 SGHVS, CDR2 FNYEAQ.

The chain is built from TRBV19 and TRBJ2-1; 12 bases align to TRBD2. Germline V gene lookup returns CDR1 LNHDA and CDR2 SQIVND (reference sequence). The V segment lost 4 bases and the J segment 3 bases; nucleotides outside the gene matches: 4. The CDR3 runs to 16 residues. The DNA of the CDR3 is TGTGCCAGTAGTAGGACGACTAGCGGGAGCTACAATGAGCAGTTCTTC. Its protein is CASSRTTSGSYNEQFF.